The TCR beta chain described here comes from a study of OX40 agonist ivuxolimab in advanced cancers. On the study more broadly: Those enrolled were 82.7% male, with a mean age of about 60 years and ages from roughly 20 to 85. Checkpoint inhibitors had been given previously to roughly 40% of patients.

Some clones are missing from TCRdb's copy, which holds only in-frame ones; the method was immunoSEQ multiplex PCR. The data contain 90,000 to 120,000 clones, more than 85% of them seen just once; the ten biggest clones take up approximately 1.3%. People who had autoimmune disease history or systemic immunosuppression were excluded. Germline trimming cut 3 bases from V and 6 bases from J; bases unmatched to any gene: 7. Germline V gene lookup returns CDR1 SGHTA and CDR2 FQGTGA. The CDR3 contains 16 residues. This clone was recorded once. The source is an adult with an advanced solid tumor such as melanoma, head and neck, liver or kidney cancer. The chain couples TRBV7-3 to TRBJ2-1; TRBD2 agrees at 11 bases. Source: CD4+ or CD8+ T cells sorted from blood, taken in a trial of the OX40 agonist ivuxolimab. CDR3 nucleotides: TGTGCCAGCAGCTTGGCCGGGACTAGCGGCTTCAATGAGCAGTTCTTC. Its protein product is CASSLAGTSGFNEQFF.